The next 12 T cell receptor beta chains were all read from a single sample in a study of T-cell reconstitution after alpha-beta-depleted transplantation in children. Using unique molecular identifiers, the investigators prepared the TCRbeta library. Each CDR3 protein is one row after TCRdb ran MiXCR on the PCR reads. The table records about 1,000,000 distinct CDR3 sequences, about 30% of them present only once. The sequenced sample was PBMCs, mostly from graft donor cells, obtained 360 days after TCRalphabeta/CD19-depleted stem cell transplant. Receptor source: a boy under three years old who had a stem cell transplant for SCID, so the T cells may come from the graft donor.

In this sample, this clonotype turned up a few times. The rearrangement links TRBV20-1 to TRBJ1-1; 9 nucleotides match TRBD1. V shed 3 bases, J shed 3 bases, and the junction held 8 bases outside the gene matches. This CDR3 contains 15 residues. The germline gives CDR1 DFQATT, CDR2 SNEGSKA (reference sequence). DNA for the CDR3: TGCAGTGCTAGCCCGGGACAGGGAATATACACTGAAGCTTTCTTT. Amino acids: CSASPGQGIYTEAFF.

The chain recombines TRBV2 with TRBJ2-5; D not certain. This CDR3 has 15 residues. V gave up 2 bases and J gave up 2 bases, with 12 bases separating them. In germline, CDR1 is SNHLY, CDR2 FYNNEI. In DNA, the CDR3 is TGTGCCAGCAGTGAAATTCAGATTATACAAGAGACCCAGTACTTC. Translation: CASSEIQIIQETQYF.

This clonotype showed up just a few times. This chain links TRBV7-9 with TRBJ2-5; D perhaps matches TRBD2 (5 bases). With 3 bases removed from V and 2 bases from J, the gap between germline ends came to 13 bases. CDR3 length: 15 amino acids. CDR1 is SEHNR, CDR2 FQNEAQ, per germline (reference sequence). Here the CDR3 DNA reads TGTGCCAGCAGCTTGCTCTCGGACTCTCAAGAGACCCAGTACTTC. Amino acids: CASSLLSDSQETQYF.

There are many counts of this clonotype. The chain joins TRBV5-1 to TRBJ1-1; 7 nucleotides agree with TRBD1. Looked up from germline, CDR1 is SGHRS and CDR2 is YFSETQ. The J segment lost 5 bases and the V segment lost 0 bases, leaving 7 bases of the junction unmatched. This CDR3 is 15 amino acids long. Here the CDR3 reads CASSLAKQGRTEAFF. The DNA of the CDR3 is TGCGCCAGCAGCTTGGCCAAACAGGGGCGGACTGAAGCTTTCTTT.

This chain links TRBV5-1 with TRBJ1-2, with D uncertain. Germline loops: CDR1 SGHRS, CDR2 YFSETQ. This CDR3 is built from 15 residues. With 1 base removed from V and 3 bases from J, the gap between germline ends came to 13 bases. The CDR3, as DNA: TGCGCCAGCAGCTTGTCTCGGTTGTGGGACTATGGCTACACCTTC. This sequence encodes CASSLSRLWDYGYTF.

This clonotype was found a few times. For the CDR3, the DNA is TGCAGCGTTGAAATGGGGAATACCTACGAGCAGTACTTC. It translates to CSVEMGNTYEQYF. This chain joins TRBV29-1 and TRBJ2-7; no clear D. Per the germline V gene, CDR1 is SQVTM and CDR2 is ANQGSEA. The V and J ends lost 2 bases and 2 bases respectively, with 10 bases between them. This CDR3 is built from 13 residues.

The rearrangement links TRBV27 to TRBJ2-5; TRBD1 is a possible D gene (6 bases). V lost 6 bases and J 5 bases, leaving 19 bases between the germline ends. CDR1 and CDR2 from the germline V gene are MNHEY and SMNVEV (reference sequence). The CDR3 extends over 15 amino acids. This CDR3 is CASRTNRAARETQYF. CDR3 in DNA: TGTGCCAGCAGGACAAACAGGGCCGCGCGGGAGACCCAGTACTTC.

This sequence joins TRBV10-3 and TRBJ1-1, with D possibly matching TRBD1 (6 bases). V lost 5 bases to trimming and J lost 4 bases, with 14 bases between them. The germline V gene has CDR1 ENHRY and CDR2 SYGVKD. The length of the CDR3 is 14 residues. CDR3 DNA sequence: TGTGCCATCAGTCCCCTGCCGGGGGCCACTGAAGCTTTCTTT. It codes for CAISPLPGATEAFF.

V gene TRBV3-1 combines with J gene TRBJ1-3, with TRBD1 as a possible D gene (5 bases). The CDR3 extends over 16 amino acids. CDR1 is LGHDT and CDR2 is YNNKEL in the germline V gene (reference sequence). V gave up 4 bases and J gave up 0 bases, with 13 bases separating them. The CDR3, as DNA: TGTGCCAGCAGCCCCCTAAACAGGTTCTCTGGAAACACCATATATTTT. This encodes CASSPLNRFSGNTIYF. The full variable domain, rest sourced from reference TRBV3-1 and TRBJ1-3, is DTAVSQTPKYLVTQMGNDKSIKCEQNLGHDTMYWYKQDSKKFLKIMFSYNNKELIINETVPNRFSPKSPDKAHLNLHINSLELGDSAVYFCASSPLNRFSGNTIYFGEGSWLTVV.

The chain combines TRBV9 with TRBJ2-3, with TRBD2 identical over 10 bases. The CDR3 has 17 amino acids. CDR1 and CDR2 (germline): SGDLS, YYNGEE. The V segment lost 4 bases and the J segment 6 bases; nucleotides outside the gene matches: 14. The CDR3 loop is CASSPQQSGGAEDTQYF. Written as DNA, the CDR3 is TGTGCCAGCAGCCCACAACAGAGCGGGGGGGCCGAGGATACGCAGTATTTT.

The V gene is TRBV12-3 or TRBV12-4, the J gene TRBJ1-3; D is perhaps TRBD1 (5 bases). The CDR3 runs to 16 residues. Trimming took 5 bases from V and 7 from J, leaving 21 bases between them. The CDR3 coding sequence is TGTGCCAGCAGTGAGTTCCGGGCCTCCTGGGGGAACACCATATATTTT. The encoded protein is CASSEFRASWGNTIYF.

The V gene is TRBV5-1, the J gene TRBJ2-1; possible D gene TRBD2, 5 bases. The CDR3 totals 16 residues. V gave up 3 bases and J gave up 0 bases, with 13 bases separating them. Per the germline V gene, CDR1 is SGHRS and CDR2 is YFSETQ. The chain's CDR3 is CASSWGDGSSYNEQFF. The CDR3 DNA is TGCGCCAGCAGCTGGGGAGACGGAAGCTCCTACAATGAGCAGTTCTTC.